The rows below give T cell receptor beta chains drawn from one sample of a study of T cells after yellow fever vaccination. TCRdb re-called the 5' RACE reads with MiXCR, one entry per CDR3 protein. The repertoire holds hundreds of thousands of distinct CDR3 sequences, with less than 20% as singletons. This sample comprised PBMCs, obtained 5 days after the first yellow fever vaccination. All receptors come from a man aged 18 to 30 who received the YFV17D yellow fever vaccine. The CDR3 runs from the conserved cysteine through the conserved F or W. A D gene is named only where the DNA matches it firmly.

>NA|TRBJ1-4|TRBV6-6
CASTRSDKEKLFF
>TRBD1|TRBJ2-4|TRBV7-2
CASSRTGAKNIQYF
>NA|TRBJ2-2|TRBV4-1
CASSQMRTTSGELFF
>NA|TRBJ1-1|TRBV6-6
CAIWGRNTEAFF
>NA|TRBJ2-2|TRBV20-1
CSARAWGELFF
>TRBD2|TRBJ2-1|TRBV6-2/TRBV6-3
CASKLATGYNEQFF
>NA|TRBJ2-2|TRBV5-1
CASSLGSTGELFF
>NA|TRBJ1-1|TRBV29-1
CSVESRFNTEAFF
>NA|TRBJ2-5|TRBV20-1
CSARILPVQETQYF
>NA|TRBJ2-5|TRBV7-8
CASSDLGRRETQYF
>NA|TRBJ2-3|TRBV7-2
CASSFRRRGTDTQYF
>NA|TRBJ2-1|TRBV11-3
CASSLASRQEQFF
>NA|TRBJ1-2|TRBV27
CASSLTAGARGYGYTF
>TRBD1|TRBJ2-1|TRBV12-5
CASGLGQGASDEQFF
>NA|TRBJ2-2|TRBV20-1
CSVPATGELFF
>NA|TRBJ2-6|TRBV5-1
CASSQTTVSGANVLTF
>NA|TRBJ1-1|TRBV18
CASSPAQRGGRKNTEAFF
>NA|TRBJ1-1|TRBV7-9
CASSPGVANTEAFF
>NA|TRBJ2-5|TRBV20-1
CSARDIGVTDF
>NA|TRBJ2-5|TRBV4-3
CASSQGGGAGETQYF
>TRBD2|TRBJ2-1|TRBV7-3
CASSPPGGGEQFF
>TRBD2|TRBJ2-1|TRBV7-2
CASSLIAGTSYNEQFF
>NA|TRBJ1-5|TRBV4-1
CASSKETPSNQPQHF
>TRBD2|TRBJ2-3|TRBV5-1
CASLRGGGTDTQYF
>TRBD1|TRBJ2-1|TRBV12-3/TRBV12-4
CASTHLDRDDEQFF
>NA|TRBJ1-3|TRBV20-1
CSAGDRKAGNTIYF
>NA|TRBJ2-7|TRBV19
CASSTDMRGYEQYF
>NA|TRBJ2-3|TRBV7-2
CASSLAWGRGAYTDTQYF
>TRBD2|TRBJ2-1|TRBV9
CASSVGLASDEQFF
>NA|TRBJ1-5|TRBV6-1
CASRPRTRVNQPQHF
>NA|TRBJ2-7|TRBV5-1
CASQDTLSYEQYF
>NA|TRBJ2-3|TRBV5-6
CASSLDRGGQGITDTQYF
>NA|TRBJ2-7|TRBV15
CATSRGPGVEPYEQYF
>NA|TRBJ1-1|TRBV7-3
CASSLRGDGNTEAFF
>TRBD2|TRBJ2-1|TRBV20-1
CSATGTSGSYNEQFF
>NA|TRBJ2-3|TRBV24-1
CATSDSSGAHTDTQYF